The clone carrying this T cell receptor (beta chain) was found once. What it recognizes is unknown. These data originate in a study of response to subunit inactivated influenza vaccine. Findings and caveats of the study: The authors suggested that few new T cells are recruited per seasonal influenza vaccination.

V was cut by 4 bases and J by 0 bases, with 11 bases left in between. The CDR3 length is 14 residues. The germline gives CDR1 SGHDT, CDR2 YYEEEE. MiXCR, run by TCRdb on the RT-PCR reads, gives a single entry per CDR3 protein. This sample has some 500,000 distinct CDR3 sequences, with 10% to 15% found just once. The sequence derives from a man aged 50-60 years who received an inactivated influenza vaccine. The sequenced sample was PBMCs from blood, obtained around seven weeks after vaccination. V is TRBV5-6 and J is TRBJ2-7, with D hard to call. The CDR3: CASSTGPSSYEQYF. The CDR3 DNA sequence: TGTGCCAGCAGCACCGGGCCTTCCTCCTACGAGCAGTACTTC.